The source of this T cell receptor beta chain is a study of blood T cell repertoires in COVID-19. About the study: The United States, Italy and Spain supplied acute and convalescent COVID-19 samples. T cells, B-cell-depleted T cells, or PBMCs provided the cDNA or gDNA that served as material.

Patients of the Seattle cohort, enrolled during active infection, were followed longitudinally. This CDR3 is built from 12 residues. Germline V CDR1 and CDR2: LGHNT, FRNRAP. V was clipped by 5 bases and J by 1 base, with 5 bases between them. Original data processing: Reference gene primers were amplified, and this amplification served to estimate nucleated cell counts. TCRdb's table, derived via immunoSEQ multiplex PCR, lists solely in-frame clones and lacks some. From that table come the V and J calls and clone size; the DNA was used to work out D and trimming. Counted here are fewer than 700,000 clones, around nine tenths occurring once; the ten biggest clones make up roughly 7.4%.

The chain combines TRBV12-5 with TRBJ1-1; D call uncertain. The sequenced sample was peripheral blood. The clonotype comes from a woman between 45 and 60 years old with COVID-19, enrolled during active disease. CDR3 coding DNA: TGTGCTAGTGGTCCTTCGAACACTGAAGCTTTCTTT. Translating gives CASGPSNTEAFF. Drawing the rest from reference TRBV12-5 and TRBJ1-1, the complete variable domain is DARVTQTPRHKVTEMGQEVTMRCQPILGHNTVFWYRQTMMQGLELLAYFRNRAPLDDSGMPKDRFSAEMPDATLATLKIQPSEPRDSAVYFCASGPSNTEAFFGQGTRLTVV.